The source of this T cell receptor beta chain is a study of spatial heterogeneity in lung cancer. Overall study context: Where available, sequencing covered follow-up PBMC samples, taken at a median of approximately 2 years after resection. Study-wide results and limits: Resection saw ubiquitous expanded tumor TCRs appear in blood more than follow-up did.

Sample time point: blood at routine non-recurrence follow-up after resection. Tumor, nontumor lung or frozen PBMC supplied whole RNA that was sequenced unsorted. This clonotype was counted a few times. The antigen is unknown. TCR cDNA molecules each had a unique molecular identifier. TCRdb reprocessed the 5' RACE reads via MiXCR and lists one record per CDR3 protein. The sample holds 17,000 or so distinct CDR3 sequences; around 9.6% are singletons and the top ten take 20% to 25%. Germline V gene lookup returns CDR1 DFQATT and CDR2 SNEGSKA (reference sequence). The CDR3 totals 16 residues. The V gene lost 0 bases and the J gene lost 5 bases, with 19 bases spanning the gap.

The source of this sequence is a male donor with early-stage non-small cell lung cancer. The sequences come from PBMCs, collected at follow-up. V usage is TRBV20-1 and J usage is TRBJ1-1, with a weak D call TRBD1 (6 bases). In DNA, the CDR3 is TGCAGTGCTAGAGATCCTCGACAGGCGGGCTGGACTGAAGCTTTCTTT. Amino acid sequence: CSARDPRQAGWTEAFF.